A single sample is the source of the 21 T cell receptor beta chains below, sequenced in a study of shared clonotypes between healthy human individuals. Sequencing used immunoSEQ multiplex PCR; TCRdb keeps in-frame clones, though not all of them. The table lists about 2 million clones, less than 95% of them singletons, with more than 0.9% in the top ten. Naive CD8 populations comprised CD45RO-negative cells positively selected for CCR7, excluding terminally differentiated effector memory CD45RA+ cells. Material for sequencing was naive CD8+ T cells sorted from blood. The receptors here all came from a man younger than 35 in good health.

Concerning this clone: The sample carries other DNA sequences with the same CDR3. The rearrangement links TRBV6-6 to TRBJ2-5; 10 bases map to TRBD2. J gave up 1 base and V 2 bases, and 1 base lay outside the gene matches. Germline V lookup: CDR1 MNHNY, CDR2 SVGAGI (reference sequence). The CDR3 contains 15 residues. CDR3 amino acids: CASSYTSGVQETQYF. CDR3 DNA: TGTGCCAGCAGTTACACTAGCGGGGTCCAAGAGACCCAGTACTTC.

The chain recombines TRBV6-5 with TRBJ2-7, with D possibly TRBD1 on 5 matching bases. Trimming cost V 5 bases and J 2 bases, with 13 bases left between them. Germline CDR1 reads MNHEY; CDR2 reads SVGAGI. This CDR3 has 14 amino acids. The CDR3 region is CASSPQVLAYEQYF. CDR3 sequence (DNA): TGTGCCAGCAGTCCACAGGTGCTAGCCTACGAGCAGTACTTC.

The chain has TRBV27 and TRBJ2-1, with 9 bases aligning to TRBD2. The CDR3 is 16 amino acids. CDR1 MNHEY and CDR2 SMNVEV come from the germline V gene (reference sequence). V gave up 2 bases and J gave up 6 bases; unmatched junction bases: 8. CDR3 amino acids: CASSLGTGTSPNEQFF. DNA for the CDR3: TGTGCCAGCAGTTTAGGAACCGGGACTAGCCCCAATGAGCAGTTCTTC.

The chain has TRBV7-9 and TRBJ1-5; 7 bases agree with TRBD1. Trimming at V came to 5 bases and at J to 1 base, leaving 5 bases not matched to a gene. The germline CDR1 and CDR2 sequences are SEHNR and FQNEAQ (reference sequence). CDR3 length: 15 amino acids. CDR3 sequence reads: CASSPTGLSNQPQHF. The CDR3 DNA follows: TGTGCCAGCAGCCCGACAGGGTTGAGCAATCAGCCCCAGCATTTT. Full variable domain (outside the CDR3, taken from reference TRBV7-9 and TRBJ1-5): DTGVSQNPRHKITKRGQNVTFRCDPISEHNRLYWYRQTLGQGPEFLTYFQNEAQLEKSRLLSDRFSAERPKGSFSTLEIQRTEQGDSAMYLCASSPTGLSNQPQHFGDGTRLSIL.

V gene TRBV4-3 combines with J gene TRBJ2-4, with 10 bases lining up with TRBD2. CDR3 length: 15 amino acids. V shed 3 bases, J shed 6 bases, and the junction held 5 bases outside the gene matches. CDR1 LGHNA and CDR2 YSLEER come from the germline V gene. The CDR3 sequence is CASSQFLAGGNIQYF. CDR3 bases: TGCGCCAGCAGCCAGTTTTTAGCGGGAGGAAACATTCAGTACTTC.

V gene TRBV11-2 combines with J gene TRBJ1-5; 7 bases line up with TRBD1. Germline assignment: CDR1 SGHAT and CDR2 FQNNGV. With V trimmed by 4 bases and J by 2 bases, 5 bases remained unmatched. The CDR3 sequence is 15 residues long. CDR3 protein: CASSWGTEGNQPQHF. CDR3 in DNA: TGTGCCAGCAGCTGGGGGACAGAGGGCAATCAGCCCCAGCATTTT.

This chain uses TRBV2 with TRBJ2-7, with D possibly being TRBD1 (6 bases). Germline V CDR1 and CDR2: SNHLY, FYNNEI. The CDR3 is 14 residues long. Trimming pared 5 bases from V and 5 bases from J, leaving 16 bases between. The CDR3 DNA sequence: TGTGCCAGCAGTTTAACAGGGTTACGAAACGAGCAGTACTTC. Its protein product is CASSLTGLRNEQYF. The variable domain in full, with the rest retrieved from reference TRBV2 and TRBJ2-7, is EPEVTQTPSHQVTQMGQEVILRCVPISNHLYFYWYRQILGQKVEFLVSFYNNEISEKSEIFDDQFSVERPDGSNFTLKIRSTKLEDSAMYFCASSLTGLRNEQYFGPGTRLTVT.

The chain carries TRBV5-8 and TRBJ1-5; 9 bases fit TRBD1. Germline CDR1 SGHTS, CDR2 YDEGEE. There are 15 residues in the CDR3. V gave up 3 bases and J gave up 5 bases; unmatched junction bases: 6. CDR3 residues: CASSWDWDRDQPQHF. DNA of the CDR3: TGTGCCAGCAGCTGGGACTGGGACAGGGATCAGCCCCAGCATTTT.

To note about this clone: Other DNA sequences of this sample code for an identical CDR3. This chain uses TRBV4-1 with TRBJ1-1; D gene ambiguous. Between the trimmed V and J ends, which lost 0 bases and 5 bases, there was a span of 10 bases. The CDR3 runs to 14 residues. Germline CDR1 is MGHRA and CDR2 is YSYEKL. DNA for the CDR3: TGCGCCAGCAGCCAAGATCGCGGGGTTACTGAAGCTTTCTTT. Protein: CASSQDRGVTEAFF.

The V gene is TRBV9, the J gene TRBJ2-1, with a possible D match to TRBD2 (6 bases). The CDR3 covers 15 residues. The germline V gene encodes CDR1 SGDLS and CDR2 YYNGEE. V lost 4 bases, J lost 9 bases, and 20 bases lay in between. This CDR3 reads CASSHYGTPGGEQFF. CDR3 coding DNA: TGTGCCAGCAGCCATTACGGGACTCCTGGGGGTGAGCAGTTCTTC.

This clone was seen a single time. V gene TRBV6-1 combines with J gene TRBJ1-1; no firm D call. The V gene lost 2 bases and the J gene lost 3 bases, with 10 bases spanning the gap. The CDR3 consists of 14 residues. In germline, CDR1 is MNHNS, CDR2 SASEGT. The CDR3 protein is CASSEHPGYTEAFF. For the CDR3, the DNA is TGTGCCAGCAGTGAACACCCGGGCTACACTGAAGCTTTCTTT.

The V call is TRBV5-6, the J call TRBJ2-3, with D tentatively TRBD1 (6 bases). Germline V gives CDR1 SGHDT, CDR2 YYEEEE. CDR3 length: 18 amino acids. V gave up 3 bases and J gave up 5 bases, with 25 bases separating them. The CDR3 region has the DNA TGTGCCAGCAGCTATGGGCCGTTCCGGGACAAAGTTGGAGATACGCAGTATTTT. This sequence encodes CASSYGPFRDKVGDTQYF.

The chain joins TRBV4-3 to TRBJ1-5, with D uncertain. Between the trimmed V and J ends, which lost 2 bases and 2 bases, there was a span of 13 bases. The CDR3 has 16 amino acids. Germline V gene lookup returns CDR1 LGHNA and CDR2 YSLEER. CDR3 region: CASSQSSGPGNQPQHF. The CDR3 DNA sequence: TGCGCCAGCAGCCAATCGTCCGGGCCGGGCAATCAGCCCCAGCATTTT.

The chain carries TRBV11-2 and TRBJ1-5; D call uncertain. The CDR3 sequence is 13 residues long. Per germline, CDR1 SGHAT and CDR2 FQNNGV. Trimming cost V 6 bases and J 2 bases, with 8 bases left between them. In DNA, the CDR3 is TGTGCCAGCAGTGACCCGGGCAATCAGCCCCAGCATTTT. This translates into CASSDPGNQPQHF. Full variable domain (missing parts from reference TRBV11-2 and TRBJ1-5): EAGVAQSPRYKIIEKRQSVAFWCNPISGHATLYWYQQILGQGPKLLIQFQNNGVVDDSQLPKDRFSAERLKGVDSTLKIQPAKLEDSAVYLCASSDPGNQPQHFGDGTRLSIL.

In its sample, this clone was seen once. Additional DNA sequences in this sample encode the identical CDR3. The rearrangement links TRBV27 to TRBJ2-1; perhaps TRBD2 as D (5 bases). CDR3 length: 16 amino acids. V was cut by 1 base and J by 0 bases, with 10 bases left in between. Germline V gene data show CDR1 as MNHEY and CDR2 as SMNVEV (reference sequence). The CDR3 here is CASSLYGGSSYNEQFF. For the CDR3, the DNA is TGTGCCAGCAGTTTATACGGCGGGTCCTCCTACAATGAGCAGTTCTTC.

The count of this clone is one. Additional DNA sequences in this sample encode the identical CDR3. V and J are TRBV27 and TRBJ1-1; 8 positions match TRBD1. V trimming: 5 bases; J trimming: 4 bases; junction bases outside the gene matches: 3. This CDR3 has 13 residues. Germline V gene sequence: CDR1 MNHEY, CDR2 SMNVEV (reference sequence). The CDR3: CASSPTGGTEAFF. In DNA, the CDR3 is TGTGCCAGCAGTCCAACAGGGGGCACTGAAGCTTTCTTT.

This chain joins TRBV11-2 and TRBJ2-7, with 10 bases matching TRBD1. This CDR3 has 15 residues. Per germline, CDR1 SGHAT and CDR2 FQNNGV. V was clipped by 5 bases and J by 3 bases; unmatched bases: 7. This CDR3 is CASSARDRGIYEQYF. The CDR3 DNA reads as TGTGCCAGCAGCGCTCGGGACAGGGGAATCTACGAGCAGTACTTC.

The rearrangement uses TRBV9 and TRBJ2-3; unclear D gene. There are 15 residues in the CDR3. Germline lookup yields CDR1 SGDLS and CDR2 YYNGEE. V lost 4 bases and J lost 1, with 13 bases in between. CDR3 coding DNA: TGTGCCAGCAGCTCGGACCCCCCAGGCACAGATACGCAGTATTTT. This codes for CASSSDPPGTDTQYF.

As for this clone: A far larger clone differs by one base, so this is likely a read error. This sample also contains other DNA sequences that code for the same CDR3. The chain is built from TRBV9 and TRBJ2-5; no definite D call. The CDR3 runs 10 residues. Germline CDR1 and CDR2: SGDLS and YYNGEE. Trimming left V 3 bases short and J 5 bases short, with 2 bases between. The DNA of the CDR3 is TGTGCCAGCAGCGGCGAGACCCAGTACTTC. Translating it yields CASSGETQYF.

V and J are TRBV9 and TRBJ2-7, with 10 bases aligning to TRBD2. J was trimmed by 4 bases and V by 2 bases; bases with no gene match: 6. The CDR3 extends over 15 amino acids. The germline V gene has CDR1 SGDLS and CDR2 YYNGEE. The CDR3: CASSVSGGRAYEQYF. CDR3 DNA: TGTGCCAGCAGCGTTAGCGGGGGGCGAGCGTACGAGCAGTACTTC.

As concerns this clone: Other DNA sequences of this sample code for an identical CDR3. The genes are TRBV5-4 and TRBJ2-7, with a possible D match to TRBD2 (6 bases). CDR3 size: 13 residues. Germline CDR1 SGHNT, CDR2 YYREEE (reference sequence). V was shortened by 0 bases and J by 5 bases, with 9 bases between the two germline ends. CDR3 sequence (DNA): TGTGCCAGCAGCTTGGGCGGGGCCGACGAGCAGTACTTC. This translates into CASSLGGADEQYF.